Following are 4 T cell receptor beta chains from one sample sequenced in a study of T cell responses to AZD1222 COVID-19 vaccine. Sequenced by immunoSEQ multiplex PCR; TCRdb stores in-frame clones only, minus some. The sample has 95,000 to 150,000 clones; approximately 90% are singletons. The sample was peripheral blood, taken on day 0 of AZD1222 vaccination. These receptors originate from an adult in good health.

The rearrangement joins TRBV20-1 to TRBJ2-3; 8 nucleotides align to TRBD2. Germline V gives CDR1 DFQATT, CDR2 SNEGSKA (reference sequence). The CDR3 length is 16 residues. Trimming took 3 bases from V and 2 from J; bases not matched to a gene: 10. CDR3 amino acids: CSASDAPGGFTDTQYF. In nucleotides, the CDR3 is TGCAGTGCTAGTGACGCGCCGGGAGGGTTCACAGATACGCAGTATTTT.

This chain connects TRBV7-2 to TRBJ2-6; D uncertain. Germline CDR1 and CDR2: SGHTA and FQGNSA. The CDR3 spans 15 residues. The V end lost 2 bases, the J end lost 2 bases, and 7 bases lay between the germline ends. CDR3 loop: CASSLNRAGANVLTF. The CDR3 coding sequence is TGTGCCAGCAGCTTAAACCGAGCTGGGGCCAACGTCCTGACTTTC.

The genes are TRBV6-5 and TRBJ2-3; maybe TRBD2 (6 bases). Between the trimmed V and J ends, which lost 3 bases and 2 bases, there was a span of 9 bases. CDR3 size: 14 residues. CDR1 is MNHEY and CDR2 is SVGAGI in the germline V gene. The CDR3 coding sequence is TGTGCCAGCAGTTATGGGGACTCCACAGATACGCAGTATTTT. Its translation: CASSYGDSTDTQYF.

V and J are TRBV2 and TRBJ1-2; D remains unclear. The germline V gene encodes CDR1 SNHLY and CDR2 FYNNEI. The CDR3 consists of 13 residues. V was pared by 1 base and J by 3 bases, with 6 bases between. For the CDR3, the DNA is TGTGCCAGCAGTGAAGAGGTGCACTATGGCTACACCTTC. This codes for CASSEEVHYGYTF.